This T cell receptor beta chain originates from a study of PD-1 blockade in mismatch repair-deficient tumors (dated by TCRdb to about 2017). General notes on the study: The trial enrolled 86 consecutive patients with 11 to 12 mismatch repair-deficient cancer types between late 2013 and late 2016, all previously treated and progressing. Tumor-associated T cell clones were tracked in the peripheral blood of patients responding to PD-1 blockade by deep sequencing of TCR CDR3 regions.

Notes on this clone: There is no known antigen for this receptor. One base away there is no much larger clone; base qualities are not given.

For each enrolled patient, mismatch repair deficiency was established using either polymerase chain reaction or immunohistochemistry. TCR sequencing was performed for a few patients who responded to pembrolizumab therapy. The phase II trial prospectively evaluated PD-1 blockade with pembrolizumab in advanced mismatch repair-deficient cancers, independent of tissue of origin. Serial peripheral blood T cell samples were collected before and at multiple times after starting PD-1 blockade. The timing of each blood sample was reported as weeks after the first dose of pembrolizumab. Findings and caveats that apply to the study as a whole: Clones residing in the tumor, which were often undetectable in blood before treatment, expanded quickly after pembrolizumab and then contracted, generally before radiologic responses.

Library construction relied on the immunoSEQ multiplex PCR assay. The table comes from immuneACCESS by way of TCRdb, which keeps in-frame sequences with V and J called. Part of the clones is missing from these tables; in studies checked, under half for an unresolved V gene and the rest for unknown reasons. The sample table contains some 120,000 clones; only one count was recorded for about nine tenths of them. 12% of the sample is in the top ten clones. At the junction V is shortened by 0 bases and J by 0 bases, with 7 bases in between. The CDR3 holds 14 amino acids from the cysteine to the phenylalanine. The entry retains the CDR3 DNA only, 42 bases that are in frame from base 1. The germline V gene provides CDR1 SGHRS and CDR2 YFSETQ.

The specimen comprised peripheral blood, sampled 72 weeks after starting pembrolizumab. The sequence is built from TRBV5-1 and TRBJ2-7, with no confident D gene call. The source is an adult with mismatch repair-deficient cancer. The DNA reads as follows: TGCGCCAGCAGCTTGGGTACGGACTCCTACGAGCAGTACTTC. This gives the protein CASSLGTDSYEQYF. With the portions outside the CDR3 filled from the reference TRBV5-1 and TRBJ2-7 genes, the complete variable region becomes KAGVTQTPRYLIKTRGQQVTLSCSPISGHRSVSWYQQTPGQGLQFLFEYFSETQRNKGNFPGRFSGRQFSNSRSEMNVSTLELGDSALYLCASSLGTDSYEQYFGPGTRLTVT.